This T cell receptor beta chain originates from a study of graft-versus-host responses after intestinal transplantation. As for the study in general: Among the recipients, all got anti-thymocyte globulin induction and then tacrolimus and steroids for approximately 3 years.

Stimulators, some 200,000 irradiated and violet-dye-labeled cells, were plated with some 200,000 CFSE-labeled responder cells. Germline V gene lookup returns CDR1 MNHEY and CDR2 SVGAGI. This CDR3 comprises 16 residues. V dropped 4 bases and J dropped 2; count of bases not matched to a gene: 8. This clone was detected a few times. TCRdb's copy holds only in-frame clones and misses some; the assay was immunoSEQ multiplex PCR. The table has roughly 13,000 clones, roughly a third seen once. Findings and caveats of the study: HvG clone declines early post-transplant were associated with peak circulating GvH levels. Across patients carrying graft-donor T cell macrochimerism, allografts held high graft-versus-host to host-versus-graft clonal ratios.

This chain uses TRBV6-5 with TRBJ1-3; 7 positions match TRBD1. The source is a human patient who received an intestinal transplant. The input for sequencing was alloreactive CD4+ T cells from a mixed lymphocyte reaction culture, taken before intestinal transplant. Subset noted: CFSE-low proliferating T cells sorted from approximately 6-day pre-transplant mixed lymphocyte reaction (GvH or HvG direction). CDR3 sequence (DNA): TGTGCCAGCAGTTCGTTCGGGACAGCCACTGGAAACACCATATATTTT. The encoded protein is CASSSFGTATGNTIYF.